The 6 T cell receptor beta chains reported below all come from one sample, sequenced in a study of control samples from healthy donors and cancer patients. The assay was immunoSEQ multiplex PCR, and TCRdb's table has in-frame clones only and misses some. Here the sample spans tens of thousands of clones, around four fifths being singletons. Sequencing was carried out using blood. All receptors come from a man aged 50 or older in good health.

Written as DNA, the CDR3 is TGTGCCAGCAGTACAGCGGCAGGGGAGGACGAGCAGTACTTC. Translated, it gives CASSTAAGEDEQYF. The rearrangement joins TRBV5-5 to TRBJ2-7; D assignment may be TRBD1 or TRBD2 (6 bases each). Looked up from germline, CDR1 is SGHKS and CDR2 is YYEKEE (reference sequence). Trimming took off 5 bases at V and 5 bases at J, with 17 bases between the two ends. CDR3 size: 14 residues.

This clone has only a few counts. The V gene is TRBV2, the J gene TRBJ1-6, with unresolved D. V was pared by 3 bases and J by 0 bases, with 6 bases between. The CDR3 extends over 15 amino acids. CDR1 SNHLY and CDR2 FYNNEI come from the germline V gene. CDR3 DNA sequence: TGTGCCAGCAGTGACACAAGCTCCTATAATTCACCCCTCCACTTT. The encoded protein is CASSDTSSYNSPLHF.

The chain is built from TRBV25-1 and TRBJ2-3; D uncertain. The CDR3 has 14 amino acids. Trimming took 1 base from V and 2 from J, leaving 7 bases between them. Germline CDR1 reads MGHDK; CDR2 reads SYGVNS. The CDR3 DNA follows: TGTGCCAGCAGTGAATTCGCCCACACAGATACGCAGTATTTT. This codes for CASSEFAHTDTQYF. Complete variable domain (other parts from reference TRBV25-1 and TRBJ2-3): EADIYQTPRYLVIGTGKKITLECSQTMGHDKMYWYQQDPGMELHLIHYSYGVNSTEKGDLSSESTVSRIRTEHFPLTLESARPSHTSQYLCASSEFAHTDTQYFGPGTRLTVL.

For the CDR3, the DNA is TGTGCCAGCAGCTTAGGGGCTAGCGGGCAAGAGACCCAGTACTTC. Its protein is CASSLGASGQETQYF. J is TRBJ2-5 and V is TRBV7-2, with TRBD2 matching 8 bases. V lost 1 base, J lost 2 bases, and 3 bases stayed unmatched. Germline V CDR1 and CDR2: SGHTA, FQGNSA. The CDR3 covers 15 residues.

Worth noting for this clone: The junction differs from germline at one of its ends, possibly a read error. The gene calls are TRBV5-1 and TRBJ1-1, with D possibly being TRBD1 (6 bases). The CDR3 spans 13 residues. Per the germline V gene, CDR1 is SGHRS and CDR2 is YFSETQ. CDR3 in DNA: TGCGCCAGCACCTTGCTCGAACAGGGTGAAGCTTTCTTT. Translated, it gives CASTLLEQGEAFF.

The chain employs TRBV5-1 and TRBJ1-4; tentatively, D is TRBD1 (6 bases). The CDR3 sequence is 15 residues long. Trimming stripped 2 bases from V and 4 bases from J, with 12 bases between. Germline V gene data show CDR1 as SGHRS and CDR2 as YFSETQ. The CDR3 spells CASSFNRAGNEKLFF. The CDR3 coding sequence is TGCGCCAGCAGCTTCAACAGGGCCGGTAATGAAAAACTGTTTTTT.